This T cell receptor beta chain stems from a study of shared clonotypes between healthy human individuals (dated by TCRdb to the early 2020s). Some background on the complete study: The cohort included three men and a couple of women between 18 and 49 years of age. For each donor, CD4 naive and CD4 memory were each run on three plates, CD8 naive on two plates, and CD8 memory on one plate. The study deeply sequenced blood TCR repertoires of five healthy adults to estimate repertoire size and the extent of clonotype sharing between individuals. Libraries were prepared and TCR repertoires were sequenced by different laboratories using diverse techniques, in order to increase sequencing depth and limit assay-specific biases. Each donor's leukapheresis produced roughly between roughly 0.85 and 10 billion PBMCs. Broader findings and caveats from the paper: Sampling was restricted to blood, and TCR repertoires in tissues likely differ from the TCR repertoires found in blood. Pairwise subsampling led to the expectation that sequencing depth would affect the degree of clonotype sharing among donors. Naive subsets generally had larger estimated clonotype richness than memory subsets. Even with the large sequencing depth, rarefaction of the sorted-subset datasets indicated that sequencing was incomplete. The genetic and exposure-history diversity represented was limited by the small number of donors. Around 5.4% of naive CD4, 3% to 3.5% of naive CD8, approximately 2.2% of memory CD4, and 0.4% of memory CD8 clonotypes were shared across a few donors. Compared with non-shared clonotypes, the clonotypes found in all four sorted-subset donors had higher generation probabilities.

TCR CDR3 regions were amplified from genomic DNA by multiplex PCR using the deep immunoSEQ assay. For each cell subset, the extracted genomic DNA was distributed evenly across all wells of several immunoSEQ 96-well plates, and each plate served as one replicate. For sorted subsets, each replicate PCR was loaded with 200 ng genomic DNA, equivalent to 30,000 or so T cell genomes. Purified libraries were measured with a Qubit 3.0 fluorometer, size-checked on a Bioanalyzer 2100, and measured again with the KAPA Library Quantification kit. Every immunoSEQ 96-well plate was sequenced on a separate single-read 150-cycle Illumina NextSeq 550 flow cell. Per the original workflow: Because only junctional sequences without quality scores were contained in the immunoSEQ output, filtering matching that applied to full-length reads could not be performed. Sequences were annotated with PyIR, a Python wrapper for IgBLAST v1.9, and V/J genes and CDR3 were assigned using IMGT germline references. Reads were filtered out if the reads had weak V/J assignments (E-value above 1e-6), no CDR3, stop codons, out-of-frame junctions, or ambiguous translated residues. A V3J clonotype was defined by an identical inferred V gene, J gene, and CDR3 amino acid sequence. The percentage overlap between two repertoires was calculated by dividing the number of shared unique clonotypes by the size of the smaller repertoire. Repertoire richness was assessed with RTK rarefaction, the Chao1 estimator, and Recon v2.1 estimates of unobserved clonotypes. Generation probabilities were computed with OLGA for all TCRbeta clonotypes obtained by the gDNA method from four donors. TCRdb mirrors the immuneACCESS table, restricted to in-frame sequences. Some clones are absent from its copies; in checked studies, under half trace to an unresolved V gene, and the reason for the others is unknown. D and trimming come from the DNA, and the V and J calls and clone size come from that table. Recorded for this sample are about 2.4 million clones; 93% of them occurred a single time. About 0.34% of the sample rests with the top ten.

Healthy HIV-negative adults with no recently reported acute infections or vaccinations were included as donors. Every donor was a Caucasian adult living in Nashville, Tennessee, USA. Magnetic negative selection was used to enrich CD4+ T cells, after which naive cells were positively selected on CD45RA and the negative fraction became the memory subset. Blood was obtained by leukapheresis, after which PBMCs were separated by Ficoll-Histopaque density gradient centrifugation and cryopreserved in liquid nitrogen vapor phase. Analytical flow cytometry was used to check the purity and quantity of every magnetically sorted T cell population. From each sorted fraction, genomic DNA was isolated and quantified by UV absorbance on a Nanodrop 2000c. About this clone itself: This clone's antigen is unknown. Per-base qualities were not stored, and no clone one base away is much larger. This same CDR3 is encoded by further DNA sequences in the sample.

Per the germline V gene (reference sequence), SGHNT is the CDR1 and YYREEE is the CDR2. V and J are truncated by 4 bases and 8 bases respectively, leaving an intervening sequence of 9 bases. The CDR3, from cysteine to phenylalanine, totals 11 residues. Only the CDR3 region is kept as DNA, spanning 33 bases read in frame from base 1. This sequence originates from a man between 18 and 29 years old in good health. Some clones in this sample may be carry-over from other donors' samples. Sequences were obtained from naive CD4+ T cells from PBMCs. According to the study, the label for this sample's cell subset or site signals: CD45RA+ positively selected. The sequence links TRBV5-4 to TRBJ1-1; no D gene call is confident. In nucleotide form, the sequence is TGTGCCAGCAGCCTCGGTGCGGAAGCTTTCTTT. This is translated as CASSLGAEAFF. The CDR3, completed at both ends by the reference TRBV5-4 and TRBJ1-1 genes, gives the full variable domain ETGVTQSPTHLIKTRGQQVTLRCSSQSGHNTVSWYQQALGQGPQFIFQYYREEENGRGNFPPRFSGLQFPNYSSELNVNALELDDSALYLCASSLGAEAFFGQGTRLTVV.